Listed here are 4 T cell receptor beta chains from one sample, sequenced in a study of T-cell memory formation after mild COVID-19. TCRdb independently ran MiXCR on the 5' RACE reads; one entry per CDR3 protein. The sample lists roughly 560,000 distinct CDR3 sequences; about a fifth were seen once. The source material was PBMCs or a T cell subset sorted from them (not recorded which). The receptors were sampled from an adult woman who had mild COVID-19 (a few samples of this study predate the infection). Cell type and time point are not known.

The chain uses TRBV10-3 and TRBJ2-7; 8 bases agree with TRBD1. V lost 6 bases, J lost 5 bases, and 9 bases stayed unmatched. Germline V gene data show CDR1 as ENHRY and CDR2 as SYGVKD. This CDR3 comprises 14 residues. The CDR3 bases are TGTGCCATCAGAGAGGCCAGGGGGCTCGACGAGCAGTACTTC. Its protein is CAIREARGLDEQYF.

This chain uses TRBV2 with TRBJ2-5; TRBD2 matches 13 bases. V lost 5 bases to trimming and J lost 1 base; unmatched junction nucleotides: 4. The CDR3 is 16 residues long. CDR1 is SNHLY and CDR2 is FYNNEI in the germline V gene. Here the CDR3 reads CASSRLAGGIQETQYF. The CDR3 bases are TGTGCCAGCAGTCGACTAGCGGGGGGCATCCAAGAGACCCAGTACTTC.

The rearrangement uses TRBV20-1 and TRBJ1-6; D is unresolved. Trimming left V 0 bases short and J 6 bases short, with 9 bases between. This CDR3 has 14 residues. Germline CDR1 is DFQATT and CDR2 is SNEGSKA (reference sequence). In DNA, the CDR3 is TGCAGTGCTAGAGATCGACGATTTAATTCACCCCTCCACTTT. It codes for CSARDRRFNSPLHF.

This CDR3 is CASSAGQLAPLHF. CDR3 sequence (DNA): TGTGCCAGCAGCGCTGGACAGTTGGCACCCCTCCACTTT. The rearrangement joins TRBV7-6 to TRBJ1-6, with D perhaps matching TRBD1 (6 bases). The CDR3 is 13 residues long. Between the trimmed V and J ends, which lost 5 bases and 11 bases, there was a span of 13 bases. In germline, CDR1 is SGHVS, CDR2 FNYEAQ.